This T cell receptor (beta chain) derives from a study of regulatory T cells in long-lasting Graves disease. Study context: Over-5-year antithyroid drug use with positive TSH receptor antibodies defined persistent Graves' disease in the study. Study results and limitations: It was peripheral blood alone, not thyroid tissue, that was studied. Gene preferences differed: TRBV28, TRBJ1-2, TRBJ2-5 in persistent cases.

V was pared by 6 bases and J by 0 bases, with 15 bases between. This CDR3 is built from 15 residues. This clonotype was recorded many times. Its antigen is unknown. The time point is: persistent/refractory GD, antithyroid drugs over 5 years with positive TRAb. Following extraction of RNA from PBMCs, that RNA was used to make the TCR library. Through Arm-PCR of CDR3 regions and iRepertoire HTBI primers, TCR beta libraries were built. TCRdb analysed the multiplex PCR reads with MiXCR anew, one entry per CDR3 protein. This repertoire shows 450,000 or so distinct CDR3 sequences, about 20% found once; its top ten account for over 10%.

This clonotype originated in a female donor with Graves disease. Sequenced here: peripheral blood mononuclear cells (PBMCs), sampled when the disease was refractory, from a patient treated with antithyroid drugs. The chain combines TRBV12-3 or TRBV12-4 with TRBJ2-7; D is unclear. The DNA for the CDR3 is TGTGCCAGCAGCCCCGGACGGTACTCCTCCTACGAGCAGTACTTC. Translation gives CASSPGRYSSYEQYF.